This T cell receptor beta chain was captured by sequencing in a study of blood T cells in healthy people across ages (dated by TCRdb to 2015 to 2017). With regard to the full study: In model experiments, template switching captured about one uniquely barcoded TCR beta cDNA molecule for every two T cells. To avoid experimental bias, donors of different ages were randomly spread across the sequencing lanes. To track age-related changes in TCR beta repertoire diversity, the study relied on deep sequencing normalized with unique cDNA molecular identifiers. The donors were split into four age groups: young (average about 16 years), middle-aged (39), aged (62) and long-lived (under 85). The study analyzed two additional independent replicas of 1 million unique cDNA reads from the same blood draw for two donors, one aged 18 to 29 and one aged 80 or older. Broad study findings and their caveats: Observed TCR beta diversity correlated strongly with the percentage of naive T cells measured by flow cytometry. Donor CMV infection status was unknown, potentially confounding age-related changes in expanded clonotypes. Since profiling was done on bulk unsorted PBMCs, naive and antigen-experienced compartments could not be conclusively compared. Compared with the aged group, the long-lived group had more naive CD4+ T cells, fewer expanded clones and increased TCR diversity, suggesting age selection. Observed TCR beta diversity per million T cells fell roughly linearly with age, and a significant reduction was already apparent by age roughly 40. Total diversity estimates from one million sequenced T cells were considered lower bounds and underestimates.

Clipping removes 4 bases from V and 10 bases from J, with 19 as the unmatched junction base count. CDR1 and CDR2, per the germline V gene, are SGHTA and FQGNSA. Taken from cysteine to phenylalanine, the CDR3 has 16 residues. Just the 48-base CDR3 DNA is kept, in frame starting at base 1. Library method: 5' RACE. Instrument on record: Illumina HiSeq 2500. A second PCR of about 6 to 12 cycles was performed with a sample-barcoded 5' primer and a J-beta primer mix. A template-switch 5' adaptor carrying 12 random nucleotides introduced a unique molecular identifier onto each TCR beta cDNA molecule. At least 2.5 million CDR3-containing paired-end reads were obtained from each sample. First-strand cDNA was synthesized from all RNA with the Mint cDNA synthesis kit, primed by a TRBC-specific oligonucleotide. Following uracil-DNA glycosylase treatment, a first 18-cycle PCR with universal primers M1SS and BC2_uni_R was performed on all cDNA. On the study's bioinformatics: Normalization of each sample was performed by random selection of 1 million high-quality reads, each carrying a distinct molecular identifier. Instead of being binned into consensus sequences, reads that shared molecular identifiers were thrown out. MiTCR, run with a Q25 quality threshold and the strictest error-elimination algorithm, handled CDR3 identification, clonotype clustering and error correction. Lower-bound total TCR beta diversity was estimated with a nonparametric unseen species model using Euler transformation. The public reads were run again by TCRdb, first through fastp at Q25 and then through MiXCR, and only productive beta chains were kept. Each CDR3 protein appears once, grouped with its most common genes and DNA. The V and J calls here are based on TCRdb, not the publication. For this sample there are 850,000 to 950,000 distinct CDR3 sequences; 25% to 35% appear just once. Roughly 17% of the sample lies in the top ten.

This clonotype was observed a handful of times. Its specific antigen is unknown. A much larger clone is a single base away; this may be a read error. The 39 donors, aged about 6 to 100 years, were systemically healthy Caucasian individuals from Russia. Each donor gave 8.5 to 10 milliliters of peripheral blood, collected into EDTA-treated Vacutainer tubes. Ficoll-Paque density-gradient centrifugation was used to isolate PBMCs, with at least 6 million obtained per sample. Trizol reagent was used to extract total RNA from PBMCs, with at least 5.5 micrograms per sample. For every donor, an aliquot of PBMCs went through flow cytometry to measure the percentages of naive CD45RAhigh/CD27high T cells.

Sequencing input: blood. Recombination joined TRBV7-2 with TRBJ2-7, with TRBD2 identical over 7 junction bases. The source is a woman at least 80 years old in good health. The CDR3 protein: CASSSRGGGEKQIQYF. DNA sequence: TGTGCCAGCAGCTCCCGAGGCGGGGGAGAAAAACAGATCCAGTACTTC.